The following is a T cell receptor beta chain sequence with its context. This sample stems from a study of blood T cell repertoires in COVID-19. Here immunoSEQ multiplex PCR was the method, and the copy in TCRdb shows in-frame clones only, minus some. The sample records some 200,000 clones, 82% being singletons. Germline loops: CDR1 MNHNS, CDR2 SASEGT. The V end lost 2 bases, the J end lost 2 bases, and 14 bases lay between the germline ends. The CDR3 sequence is 16 residues long. This TCR was sampled from an older woman with acute COVID-19. The chain is built from TRBV6-1 and TRBJ2-3, with D perhaps TRBD1 (6 bases). The specimen was PBMCs or T cells enriched from blood (not recorded which). DNA for the CDR3: TGTGCCAGCAGTGAAAAAATTGGGGGCAACACAGATACGCAGTATTTT. This encodes CASSEKIGGNTDTQYF.